There are a few counts of the clone carrying this TCR beta chain. This entry belongs to a study of blood T cell repertoires in COVID-19. The CDR3 totals 14 residues. Per germline, CDR1 SEHNR and CDR2 FQNEAQ (reference sequence). With V trimmed by 4 bases and J by 1 base, 3 bases remained unmatched. Assignment of participants to cohorts was predicated upon participant-reported clinical history. As processed by the authors: Quantification of nucleated cells was approximated via reference gene primer amplification. Data came from immunoSEQ multiplex PCR; TCRdb stores just in-frame clones and leaves some out. V, J and clone size are taken as reported in that table, and D and trimming were inferred from the DNA itself. Among approximately 210,000 clones listed, 81% were seen once.

The sequenced sample was PBMCs or T cells enriched from blood (not recorded which). This rearrangement joins TRBV7-9 to TRBJ1-1; 7 bases agree with TRBD1. The sequence came from a woman in her fifties or sixties with acute COVID-19. CDR3 nucleotide sequence: TGTGCCAGCAGCTCTCAGGGGGGGAACACTGAAGCTTTCTTT. It codes for CASSSQGGNTEAFF.